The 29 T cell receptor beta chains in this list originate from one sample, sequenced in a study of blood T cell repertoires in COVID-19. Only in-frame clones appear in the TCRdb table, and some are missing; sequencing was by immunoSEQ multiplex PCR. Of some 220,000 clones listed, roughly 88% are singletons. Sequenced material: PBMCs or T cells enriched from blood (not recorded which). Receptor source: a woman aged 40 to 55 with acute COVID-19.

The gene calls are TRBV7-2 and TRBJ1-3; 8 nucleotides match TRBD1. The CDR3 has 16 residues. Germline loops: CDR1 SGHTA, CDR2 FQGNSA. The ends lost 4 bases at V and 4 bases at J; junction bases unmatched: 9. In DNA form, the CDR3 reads TGTGCCAGCAGCTCTCGCCCCCAGGGGGCGGGAAACACCATATATTTT. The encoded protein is CASSSRPQGAGNTIYF.

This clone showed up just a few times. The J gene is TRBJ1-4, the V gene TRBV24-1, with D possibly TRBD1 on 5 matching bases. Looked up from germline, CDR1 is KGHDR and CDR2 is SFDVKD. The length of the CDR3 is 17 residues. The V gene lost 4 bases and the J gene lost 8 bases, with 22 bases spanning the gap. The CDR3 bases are TGTGCCACCAGTGACCCGGGGGGAGGTGGCAAGGAGGAAAAACTGTTTTTT. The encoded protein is CATSDPGGGGKEEKLFF.

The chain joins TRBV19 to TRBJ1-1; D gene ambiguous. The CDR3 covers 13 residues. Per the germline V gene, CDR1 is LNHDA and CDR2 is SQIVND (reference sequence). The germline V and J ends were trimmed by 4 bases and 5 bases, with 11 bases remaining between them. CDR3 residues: CASSTGESTEAFF. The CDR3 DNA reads TGTGCCAGTAGTACCGGGGAATCTACTGAAGCTTTCTTT.

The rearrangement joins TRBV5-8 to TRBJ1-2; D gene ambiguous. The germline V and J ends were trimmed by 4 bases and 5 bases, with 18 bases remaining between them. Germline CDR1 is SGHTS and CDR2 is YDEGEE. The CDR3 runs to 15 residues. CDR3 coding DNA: TGTGCCAGCAGCCCATGGACTGGACGTGGGTATGGCTACACCTTC. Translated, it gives CASSPWTGRGYGYTF. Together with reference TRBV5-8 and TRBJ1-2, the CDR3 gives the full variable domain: EAGVTQSPTHLIKTRGQQATLRCSPISGHTSVYWYQQALGLGLQFLLWYDEGEERNRGNFPPRFSGRQFPNYSSELNVNALELEDSALYLCASSPWTGRGYGYTFGSGTRLTVV.

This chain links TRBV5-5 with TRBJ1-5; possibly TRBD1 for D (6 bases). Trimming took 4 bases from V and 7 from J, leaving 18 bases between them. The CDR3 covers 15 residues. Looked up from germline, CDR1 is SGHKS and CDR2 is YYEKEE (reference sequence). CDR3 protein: CASSPGTPRGQPQHF. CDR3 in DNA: TGTGCCAGCAGCCCCGGGACACCGAGGGGACAGCCCCAGCATTTT.

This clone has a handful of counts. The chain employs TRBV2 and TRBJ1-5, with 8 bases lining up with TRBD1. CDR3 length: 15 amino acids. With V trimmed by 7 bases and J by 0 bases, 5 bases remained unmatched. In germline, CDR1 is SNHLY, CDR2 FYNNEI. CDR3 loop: CASKGQDLSNQPQHF. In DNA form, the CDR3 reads TGTGCCAGCAAGGGACAGGATCTTAGCAATCAGCCCCAGCATTTT.

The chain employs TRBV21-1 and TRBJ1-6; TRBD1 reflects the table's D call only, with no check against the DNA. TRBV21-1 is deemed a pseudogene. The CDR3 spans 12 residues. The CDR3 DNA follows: TGTGCCAGTTACTGGACAGATTCACCCCTCCACTTT. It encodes CASYWTDSPLHF.

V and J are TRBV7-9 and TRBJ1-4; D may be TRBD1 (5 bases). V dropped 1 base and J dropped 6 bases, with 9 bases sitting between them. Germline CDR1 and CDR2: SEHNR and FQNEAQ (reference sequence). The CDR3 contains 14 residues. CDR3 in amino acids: CASSLGGQDEKLFF. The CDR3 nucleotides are TGTGCCAGCAGCTTAGGGGGCCAGGATGAAAAACTGTTTTTT.

This CDR3 is CASSFQPGPGDSPLHF. The CDR3 nucleotides are TGTGCCAGCAGTTTCCAACCCGGACCAGGGGACTCACCCCTCCACTTT. The chain couples TRBV6-5 to TRBJ1-6; a weak D match, TRBD1 (6 bases). From germline, CDR1 is MNHEY and CDR2 SVGAGI. The V end lost 4 bases, the J end lost 10 bases, and 20 bases lay between the germline ends. The length of the CDR3 is 16 residues.

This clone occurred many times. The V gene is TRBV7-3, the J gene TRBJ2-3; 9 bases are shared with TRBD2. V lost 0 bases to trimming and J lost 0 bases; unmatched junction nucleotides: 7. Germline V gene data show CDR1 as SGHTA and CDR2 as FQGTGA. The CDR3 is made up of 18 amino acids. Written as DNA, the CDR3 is TGTGCCAGCAGCTTAACCAGCGGGGGGTCCTCTAGCACAGATACGCAGTATTTT. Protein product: CASSLTSGGSSSTDTQYF.

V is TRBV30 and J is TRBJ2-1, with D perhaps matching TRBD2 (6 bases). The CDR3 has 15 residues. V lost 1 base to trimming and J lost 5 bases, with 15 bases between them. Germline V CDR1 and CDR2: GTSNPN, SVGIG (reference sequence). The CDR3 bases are TGTGCCTGGAGTGGGTGGAGACTAGGGCACAATGAGCAGTTCTTC. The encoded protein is CAWSGWRLGHNEQFF.

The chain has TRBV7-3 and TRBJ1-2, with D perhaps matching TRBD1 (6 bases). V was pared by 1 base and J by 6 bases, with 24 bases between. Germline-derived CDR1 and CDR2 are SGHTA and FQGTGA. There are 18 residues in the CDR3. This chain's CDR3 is CASSLIAGARNGVNGYTF. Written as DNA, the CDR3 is TGTGCCAGCAGCTTAATAGCAGGGGCCAGGAACGGCGTGAATGGCTACACCTTC. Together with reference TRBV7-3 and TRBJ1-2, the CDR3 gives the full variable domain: GAGVSQTPSNKVTEKGKYVELRCDPISGHTALYWYRQSLGQGPEFLIYFQGTGAADDSGLPNDRFFAVRPEGSVSTLKIQRTERGDSAVYLCASSLIAGARNGVNGYTFGSGTRLTVV.

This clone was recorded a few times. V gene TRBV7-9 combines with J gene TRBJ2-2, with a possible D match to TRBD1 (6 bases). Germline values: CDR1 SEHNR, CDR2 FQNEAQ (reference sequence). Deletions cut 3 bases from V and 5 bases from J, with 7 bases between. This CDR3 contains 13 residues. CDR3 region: CASSFTGTGELFF. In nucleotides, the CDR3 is TGTGCCAGCAGCTTTACAGGGACCGGGGAGCTGTTTTTT.

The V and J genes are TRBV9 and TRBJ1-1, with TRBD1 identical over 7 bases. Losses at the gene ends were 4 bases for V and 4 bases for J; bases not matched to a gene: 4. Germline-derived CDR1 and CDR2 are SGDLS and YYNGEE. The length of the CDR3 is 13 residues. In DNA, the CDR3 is TGTGCCAGCAGCCCGAGGACAGGCACTGAAGCTTTCTTT. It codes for CASSPRTGTEAFF.

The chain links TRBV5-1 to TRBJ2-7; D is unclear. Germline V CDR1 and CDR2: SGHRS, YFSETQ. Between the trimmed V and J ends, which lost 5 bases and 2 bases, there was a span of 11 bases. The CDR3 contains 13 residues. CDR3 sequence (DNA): TGCGCCAGCAGTTACGACTCTGCCTACGAGCAGTACTTC. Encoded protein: CASSYDSAYEQYF. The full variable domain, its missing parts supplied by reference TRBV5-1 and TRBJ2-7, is KAGVTQTPRYLIKTRGQQVTLSCSPISGHRSVSWYQQTPGQGLQFLFEYFSETQRNKGNFPGRFSGRQFSNSRSEMNVSTLELGDSALYLCASSYDSAYEQYFGPGTRLTVT.

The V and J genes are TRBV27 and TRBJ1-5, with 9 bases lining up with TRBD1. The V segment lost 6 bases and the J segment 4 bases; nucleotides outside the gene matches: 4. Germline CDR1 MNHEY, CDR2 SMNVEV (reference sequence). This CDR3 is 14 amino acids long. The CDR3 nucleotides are TGTGCCAGCAGGGGACAGGGAAGGAATCAGCCCCAGCATTTT. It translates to CASRGQGRNQPQHF.

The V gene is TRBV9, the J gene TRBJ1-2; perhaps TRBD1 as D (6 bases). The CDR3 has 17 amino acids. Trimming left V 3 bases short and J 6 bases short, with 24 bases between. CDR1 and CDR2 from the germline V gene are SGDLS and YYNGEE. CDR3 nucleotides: TGTGCCAGCAGCGGGACTTTTATTCTGGGGGGGGCAAATGGCTACACCTTC. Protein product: CASSGTFILGGANGYTF.

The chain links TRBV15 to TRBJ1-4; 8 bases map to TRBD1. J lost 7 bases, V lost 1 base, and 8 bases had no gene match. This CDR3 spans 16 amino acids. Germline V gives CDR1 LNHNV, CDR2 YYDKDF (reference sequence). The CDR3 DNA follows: TGTGCCACCAGCAGAGTGAGGACAGGGTTAGCTGAAAAACTGTTTTTT. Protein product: CATSRVRTGLAEKLFF.

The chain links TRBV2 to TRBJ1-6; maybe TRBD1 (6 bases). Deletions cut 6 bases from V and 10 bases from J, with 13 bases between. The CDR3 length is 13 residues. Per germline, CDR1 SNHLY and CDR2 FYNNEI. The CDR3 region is CASSARQESPLHF. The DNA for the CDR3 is TGTGCCAGCAGCGCCCGACAGGAGTCACCCCTCCACTTT.

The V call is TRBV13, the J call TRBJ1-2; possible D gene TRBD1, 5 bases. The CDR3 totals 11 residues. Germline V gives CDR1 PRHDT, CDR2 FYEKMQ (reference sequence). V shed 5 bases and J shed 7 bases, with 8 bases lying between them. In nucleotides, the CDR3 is TGTGCCAGCAGCGGCAGGGTTGGCTACACCTTC. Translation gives CASSGRVGYTF.

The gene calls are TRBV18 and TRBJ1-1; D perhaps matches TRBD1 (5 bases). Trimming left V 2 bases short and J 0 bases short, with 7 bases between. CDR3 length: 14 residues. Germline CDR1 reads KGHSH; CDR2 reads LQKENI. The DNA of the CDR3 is TGTGCCAGCTCACCAGCAGGGATGAACACTGAAGCTTTCTTT. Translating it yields CASSPAGMNTEAFF.

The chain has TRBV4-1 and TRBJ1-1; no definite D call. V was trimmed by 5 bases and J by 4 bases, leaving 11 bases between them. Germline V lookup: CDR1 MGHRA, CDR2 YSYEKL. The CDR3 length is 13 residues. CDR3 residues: CASSFGLSTEAFF. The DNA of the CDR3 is TGCGCCAGCAGCTTCGGACTGAGCACTGAAGCTTTCTTT.

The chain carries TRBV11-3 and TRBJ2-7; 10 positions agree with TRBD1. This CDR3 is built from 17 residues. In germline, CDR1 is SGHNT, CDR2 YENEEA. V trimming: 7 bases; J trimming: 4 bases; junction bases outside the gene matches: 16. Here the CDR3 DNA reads TGTGCCAGCATCATCCGCTCGGGGGACAGGGGAATGTACGAGCAGTACTTC. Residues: CASIIRSGDRGMYEQYF. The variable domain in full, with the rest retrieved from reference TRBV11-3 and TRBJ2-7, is EAGVVQSPRYKIIEKKQPVAFWCNPISGHNTLYWYLQNLGQGPELLIRYENEEAVDDSQLPKDRFSAERLKGVDSTLKIQPAELGDSAVYLCASIIRSGDRGMYEQYFGPGTRLTVT.

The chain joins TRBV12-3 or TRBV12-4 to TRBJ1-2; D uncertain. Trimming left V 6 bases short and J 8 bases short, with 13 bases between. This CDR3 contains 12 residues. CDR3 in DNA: TGTGCCAGCAGCCGAGGGATTTTAGGCTACACCTTC. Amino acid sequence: CASSRGILGYTF.

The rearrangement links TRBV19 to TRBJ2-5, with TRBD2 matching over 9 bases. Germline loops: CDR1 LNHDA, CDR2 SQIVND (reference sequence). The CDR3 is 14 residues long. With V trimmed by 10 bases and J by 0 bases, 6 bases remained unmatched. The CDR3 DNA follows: TGTGCCACCTCTAGCGGGACCCACCAAGAGACCCAGTACTTC. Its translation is CATSSGTHQETQYF.

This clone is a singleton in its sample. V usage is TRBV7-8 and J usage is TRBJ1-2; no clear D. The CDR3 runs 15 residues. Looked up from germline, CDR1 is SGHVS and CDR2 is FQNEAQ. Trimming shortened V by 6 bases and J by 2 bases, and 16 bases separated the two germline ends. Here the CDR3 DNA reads TGTGCCAGCAGTCCCCTTGGGCAGAGCAACTATGGCTACACCTTC. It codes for CASSPLGQSNYGYTF.

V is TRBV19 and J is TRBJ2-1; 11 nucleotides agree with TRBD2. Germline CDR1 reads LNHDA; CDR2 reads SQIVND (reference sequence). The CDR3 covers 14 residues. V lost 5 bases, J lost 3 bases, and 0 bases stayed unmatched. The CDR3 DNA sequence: TGTGCCAGTAGTGGACTAGCGGGCTACAATGAGCAGTTCTTC. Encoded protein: CASSGLAGYNEQFF.

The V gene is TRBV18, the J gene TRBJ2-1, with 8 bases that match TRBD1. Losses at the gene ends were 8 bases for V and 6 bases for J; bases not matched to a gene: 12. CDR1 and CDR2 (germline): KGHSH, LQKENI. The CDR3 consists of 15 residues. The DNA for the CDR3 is TGTGCCAGCCAACGAACAGGGGGGTACCTCAATGAGCAGTTCTTC. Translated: CASQRTGGYLNEQFF. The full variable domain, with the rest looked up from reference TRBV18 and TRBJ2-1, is NAGVMQNPRHLVRRRGQEARLRCSPMKGHSHVYWYRQLPEEGLKFMVYLQKENIIDESGMPKERFSAEFPKEGPSILRIQQVVRGDSAAYFCASQRTGGYLNEQFFGPGTRLTVL.

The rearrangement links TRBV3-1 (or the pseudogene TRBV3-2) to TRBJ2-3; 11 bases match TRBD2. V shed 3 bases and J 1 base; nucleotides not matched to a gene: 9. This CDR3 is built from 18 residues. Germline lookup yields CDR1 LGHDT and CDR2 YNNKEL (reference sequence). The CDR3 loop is CASSQGFLAGGRTDTQYF. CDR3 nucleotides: TGTGCCAGCAGCCAGGGCTTCCTAGCGGGGGGTCGCACAGATACGCAGTATTTT.